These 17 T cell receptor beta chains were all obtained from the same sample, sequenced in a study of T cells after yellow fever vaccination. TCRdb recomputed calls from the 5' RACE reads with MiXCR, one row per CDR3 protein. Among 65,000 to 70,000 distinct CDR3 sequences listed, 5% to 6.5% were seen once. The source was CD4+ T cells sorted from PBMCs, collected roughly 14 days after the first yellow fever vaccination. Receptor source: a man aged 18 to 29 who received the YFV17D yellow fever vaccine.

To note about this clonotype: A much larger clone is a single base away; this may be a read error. CDR3 sequence reads: CASSQGGAAGENEQFF. In DNA form, the CDR3 reads TGCGCCAGCAGCCAAGGTGGGGCGGCGGGGGAGAATGAGCAGTTCTTC. The V call is TRBV4-3, the J call TRBJ2-1, with TRBD2 identical over 7 bases. This CDR3 spans 16 amino acids. CDR1 and CDR2 from the germline V gene are LGHNA and YSLEER. V gave up 1 base and J gave up 7 bases; unmatched junction bases: 10.

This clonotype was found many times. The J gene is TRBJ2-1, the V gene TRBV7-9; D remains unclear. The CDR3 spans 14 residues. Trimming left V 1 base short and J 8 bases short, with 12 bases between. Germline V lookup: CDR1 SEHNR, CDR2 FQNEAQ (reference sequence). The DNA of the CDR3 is TGTGCCAGCAGCTTAGAACCCTATCAGTATGAGCAGTTCTTC. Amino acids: CASSLEPYQYEQFF.

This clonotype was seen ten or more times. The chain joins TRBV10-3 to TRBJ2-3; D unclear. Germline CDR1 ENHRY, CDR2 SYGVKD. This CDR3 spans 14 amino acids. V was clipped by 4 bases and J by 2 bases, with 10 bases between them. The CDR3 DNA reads TGTGCCATCAGTGTTGCGGTTAACACAGATACGCAGTATTTT. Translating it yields CAISVAVNTDTQYF.

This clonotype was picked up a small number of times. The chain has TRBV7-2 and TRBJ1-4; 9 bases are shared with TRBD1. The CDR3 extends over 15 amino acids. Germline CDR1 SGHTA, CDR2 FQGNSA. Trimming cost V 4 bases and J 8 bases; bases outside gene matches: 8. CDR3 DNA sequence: TGTGCCAGCAGCTCCGCGGGACAGGGTTCCGAAAAACTGTTTTTT. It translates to CASSSAGQGSEKLFF.

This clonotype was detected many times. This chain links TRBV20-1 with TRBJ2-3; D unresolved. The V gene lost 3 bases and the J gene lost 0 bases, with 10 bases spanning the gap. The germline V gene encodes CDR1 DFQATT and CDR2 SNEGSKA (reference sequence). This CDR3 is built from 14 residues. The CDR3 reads CSASLHGSTDTQYF. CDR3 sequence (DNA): TGCAGTGCTAGCCTCCACGGAAGCACAGATACGCAGTATTTT.

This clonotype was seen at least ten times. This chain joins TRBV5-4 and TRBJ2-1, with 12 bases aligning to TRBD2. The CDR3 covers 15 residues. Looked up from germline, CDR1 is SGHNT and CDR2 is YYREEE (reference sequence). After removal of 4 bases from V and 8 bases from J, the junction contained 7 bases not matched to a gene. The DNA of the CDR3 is TGTGCCAGCAGCGGATGGACTAGCGGGACTGATGAGCAGTTCTTC. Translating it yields CASSGWTSGTDEQFF.

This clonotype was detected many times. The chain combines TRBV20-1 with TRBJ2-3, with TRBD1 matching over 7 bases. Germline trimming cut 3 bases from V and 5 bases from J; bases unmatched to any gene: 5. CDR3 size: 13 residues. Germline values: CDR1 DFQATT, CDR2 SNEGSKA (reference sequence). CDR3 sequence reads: CSASDRAIDTQYF. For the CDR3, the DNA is TGCAGTGCTAGCGACAGGGCGATAGATACGCAGTATTTT.

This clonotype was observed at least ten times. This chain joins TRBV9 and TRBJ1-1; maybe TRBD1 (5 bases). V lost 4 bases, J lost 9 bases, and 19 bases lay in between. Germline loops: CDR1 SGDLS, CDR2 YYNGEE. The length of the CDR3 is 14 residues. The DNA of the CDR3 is TGTGCCAGCAGCCCAATCTCGGGGACTGAAAAAGCTTTCTTT. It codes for CASSPISGTEKAFF.

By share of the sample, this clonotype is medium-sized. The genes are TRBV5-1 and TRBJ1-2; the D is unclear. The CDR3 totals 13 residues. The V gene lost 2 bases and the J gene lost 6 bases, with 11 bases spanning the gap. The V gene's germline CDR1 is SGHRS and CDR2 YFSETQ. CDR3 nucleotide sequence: TGCGCCAGCAGCTTAGGTCTTGAGGATGGCTACACCTTC. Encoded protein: CASSLGLEDGYTF.

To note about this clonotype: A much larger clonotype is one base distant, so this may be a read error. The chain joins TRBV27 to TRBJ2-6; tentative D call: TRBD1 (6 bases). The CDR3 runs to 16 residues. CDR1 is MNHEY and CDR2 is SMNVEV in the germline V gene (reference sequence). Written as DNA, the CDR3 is TGTGCCGGCAGTTCCTTGGGGACATCGGGTTCCAACGTCCTGACTTTC. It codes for CAGSSLGTSGSNVLTF.

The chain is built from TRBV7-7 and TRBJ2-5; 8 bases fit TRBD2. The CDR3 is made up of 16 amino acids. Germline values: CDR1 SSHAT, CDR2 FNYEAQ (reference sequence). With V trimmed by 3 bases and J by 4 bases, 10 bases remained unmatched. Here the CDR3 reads CASSFGSGGSGETQYF. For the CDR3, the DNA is TGTGCCAGCAGCTTTGGAAGCGGGGGAAGTGGAGAGACCCAGTACTTC.

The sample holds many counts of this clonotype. The CDR3 region is CASSPDRGSYEQYF. The CDR3 nucleotides read TGCGCCAGCAGCCCTGACAGGGGGTCCTACGAGCAGTACTTC. This chain uses TRBV5-1 with TRBJ2-7, with 9 positions matching TRBD1. V was clipped by 4 bases and J by 1 base; unmatched bases: 3. Per the germline V gene, CDR1 is SGHRS and CDR2 is YFSETQ. The CDR3 extends over 14 amino acids.

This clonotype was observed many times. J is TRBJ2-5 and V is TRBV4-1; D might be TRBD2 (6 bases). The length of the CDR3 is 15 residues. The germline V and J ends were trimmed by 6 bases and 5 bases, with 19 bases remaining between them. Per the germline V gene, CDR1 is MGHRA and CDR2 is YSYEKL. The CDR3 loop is CASRRIGGVAETQYF. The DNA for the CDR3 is TGCGCCAGCAGGAGAATAGGCGGGGTGGCGGAGACCCAGTACTTC.

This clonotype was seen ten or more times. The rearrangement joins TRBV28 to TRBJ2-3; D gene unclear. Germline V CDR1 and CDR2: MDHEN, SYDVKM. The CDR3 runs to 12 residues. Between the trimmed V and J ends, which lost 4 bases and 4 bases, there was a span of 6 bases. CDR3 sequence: CASSWWADTQYF. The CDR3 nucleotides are TGTGCCAGCAGTTGGTGGGCAGATACGCAGTATTTT.

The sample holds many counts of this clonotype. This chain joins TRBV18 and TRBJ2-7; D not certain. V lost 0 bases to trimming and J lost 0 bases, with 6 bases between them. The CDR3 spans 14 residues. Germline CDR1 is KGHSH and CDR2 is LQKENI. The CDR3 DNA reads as TGTGCCAGCTCACCACCTTACACCTCCTACGAGCAGTACTTC. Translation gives CASSPPYTSYEQYF.

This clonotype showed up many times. The CDR3 bases are TGTGCCAGCTCACGGGACAGTTGGGGCACAGATACGCAGTATTTT. It is translated as CASSRDSWGTDTQYF. This rearrangement joins TRBV18 to TRBJ2-3; 7 nucleotides line up with TRBD1. V shed 4 bases and J 1 base; nucleotides not matched to a gene: 5. Germline values: CDR1 KGHSH, CDR2 LQKENI. This CDR3 has 15 residues.

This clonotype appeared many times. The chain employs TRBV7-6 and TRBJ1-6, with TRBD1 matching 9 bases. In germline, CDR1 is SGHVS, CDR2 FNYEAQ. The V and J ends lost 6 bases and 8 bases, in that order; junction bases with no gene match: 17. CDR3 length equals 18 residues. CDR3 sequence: CASSSKAGTGRQDSPLHF. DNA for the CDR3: TGTGCCAGCAGTTCAAAAGCCGGGACAGGGAGACAAGATTCACCCCTCCACTTT.